This T cell receptor beta chain stems from a study of T cells after yellow fever vaccination. At the level of the study: SMART-Seq v4 Ultra Low Input handled preparation of low-cell-number fractions.

V shed 4 bases, J shed 7 bases, and the junction held 9 bases outside the gene matches. This CDR3 is 16 amino acids long. Germline V gene data show CDR1 as SGHRS and CDR2 as YFSETQ. Points on this clonotype: Its antigen is unidentified.

Study-level results: On re-exposure, the response was weaker but peaked faster, at day 5 versus 15. Post-booster repertoires contained most primary-vaccination clones again (around 97% CD4, 85% to 90% CD8).

Generation of TCR cDNA used 5'RACE template switching (which added a universal primer site and UMIs). A single record per CDR3 protein comes from TCRdb applying MiXCR to the 5' RACE reads. The repertoire holds 510,000 or so distinct CDR3 sequences, with under 25% as singletons. V usage is TRBV5-1 and J usage is TRBJ2-1, with 12 bases identical to TRBD2. This clonotype was obtained from a young man who received the YFV17D yellow fever vaccine. The sample here was PBMCs, taken 15 days after the yellow fever booster vaccination. CDR3: CASSPELAGGRNEQFF. DNA of the CDR3: TGCGCCAGCAGCCCGGAACTAGCGGGAGGAAGGAATGAGCAGTTCTTC.